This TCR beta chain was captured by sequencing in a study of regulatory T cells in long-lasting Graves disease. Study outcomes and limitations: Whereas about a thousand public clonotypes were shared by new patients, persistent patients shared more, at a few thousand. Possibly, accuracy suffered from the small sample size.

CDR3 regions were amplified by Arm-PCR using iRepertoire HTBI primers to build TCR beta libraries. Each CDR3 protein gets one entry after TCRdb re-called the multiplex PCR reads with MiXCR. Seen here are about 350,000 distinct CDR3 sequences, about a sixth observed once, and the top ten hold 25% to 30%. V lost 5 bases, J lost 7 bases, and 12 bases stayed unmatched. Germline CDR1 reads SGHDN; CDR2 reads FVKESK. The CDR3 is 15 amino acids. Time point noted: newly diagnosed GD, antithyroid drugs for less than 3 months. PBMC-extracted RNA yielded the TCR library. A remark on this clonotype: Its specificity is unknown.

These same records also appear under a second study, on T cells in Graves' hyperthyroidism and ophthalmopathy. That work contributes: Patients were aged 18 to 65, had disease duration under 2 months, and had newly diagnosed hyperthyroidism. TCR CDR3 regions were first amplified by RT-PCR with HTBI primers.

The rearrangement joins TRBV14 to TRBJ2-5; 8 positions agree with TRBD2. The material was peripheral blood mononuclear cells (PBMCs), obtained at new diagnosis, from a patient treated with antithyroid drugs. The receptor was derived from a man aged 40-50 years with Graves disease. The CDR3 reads CASSSTGTRVGTQYF. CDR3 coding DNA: TGTGCCAGCAGCTCCACCGGGACTAGGGTGGGGACCCAGTACTTC.